The 4 T cell receptor beta chains below were found in one sample sequenced in a study of T cells after yellow fever vaccination. TCRdb re-analysed the 5' RACE reads in MiXCR, keeping a single row per CDR3 protein. The sample consists of a few hundred thousand distinct CDR3 sequences, roughly 4.8% of them appearing once. The sequenced sample was CD4+ T cells sorted from PBMCs, obtained on the day of the yellow fever booster vaccination. Source of these receptors: a man younger than 35 who received the YFV17D yellow fever vaccine.

This clonotype was detected only a few times. The chain is built from TRBV6-2 or TRBV6-3 and TRBJ2-2; D not resolved. The CDR3 runs to 14 residues. The V gene's germline CDR1 is MNHEY and CDR2 SVGEGT. Trimming left V 6 bases short and J 1 base short, with 9 bases between. The CDR3 DNA follows: TGTGCCAGCAGGCACATAGGGAACACCGGGGAGCTGTTTTTT. Residues: CASRHIGNTGELFF.

The gene calls are TRBV6-6 and TRBJ2-2; 11 nucleotides line up with TRBD2. The germline gives CDR1 MNHNY, CDR2 SVGAGI (reference sequence). The CDR3 loop spans 17 amino acids. The junction had 2 bases not matched to a gene; V was cut back by 2 bases and J by 0 bases. The CDR3 spells CASSYGGLAANTGELFF. As DNA, the CDR3 is TGTGCCAGCAGTTACGGGGGACTAGCGGCGAACACCGGGGAGCTGTTTTTT.

This sequence joins TRBV18 and TRBJ2-3; possible D gene TRBD1, 6 bases. The CDR3 consists of 14 residues. Germline assignment: CDR1 KGHSH and CDR2 LQKENI. Trimming shortened V by 0 bases and J by 6 bases, and 10 bases separated the two germline ends. CDR3 in amino acids: CASSPPPRGDTQYF. The CDR3 bases are TGTGCCAGCTCACCACCGCCAAGGGGGGATACGCAGTATTTT. Supplemented by reference TRBV18 and TRBJ2-3, the full variable domain reads NAGVMQNPRHLVRRRGQEARLRCSPMKGHSHVYWYRQLPEEGLKFMVYLQKENIIDESGMPKERFSAEFPKEGPSILRIQQVVRGDSAAYFCASSPPPRGDTQYFGPGTRLTVL.

V usage is TRBV6-2 or TRBV6-3 and J usage is TRBJ2-4, with D possibly matching TRBD2 (5 bases). Germline V gene sequence: CDR1 MNHEY, CDR2 SVGEGT. Deletions cut 5 bases from V and 0 bases from J, with 23 bases between. The CDR3 has 19 amino acids. CDR3 amino acids: CASSELTARDTIAKNIQYF. The CDR3 nucleotides are TGTGCCAGCAGTGAACTGACCGCACGGGATACAATAGCCAAAAACATTCAGTACTTC.